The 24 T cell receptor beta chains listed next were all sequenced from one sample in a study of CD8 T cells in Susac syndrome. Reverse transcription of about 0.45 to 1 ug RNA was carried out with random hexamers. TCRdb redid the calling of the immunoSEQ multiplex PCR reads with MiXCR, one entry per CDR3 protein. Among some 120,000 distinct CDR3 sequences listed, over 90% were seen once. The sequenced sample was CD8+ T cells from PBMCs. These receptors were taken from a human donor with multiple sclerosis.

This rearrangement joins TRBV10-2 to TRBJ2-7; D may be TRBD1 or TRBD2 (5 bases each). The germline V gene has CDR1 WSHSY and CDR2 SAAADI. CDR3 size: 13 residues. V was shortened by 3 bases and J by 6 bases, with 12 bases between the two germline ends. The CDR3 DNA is TGCGCCAGCAGTGAATTAGTGAGGGGCGAGCAGTACGTC. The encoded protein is CASSELVRGEQYV.

CDR3 nucleotides: TGTGCCAGCAGTCCCCCAGAGCAAGAGACCCAGTACTTC. Residues: CASSPPEQETQYF. The chain has TRBV25-1 and TRBJ2-5; D is ambiguous. Trimming removed 5 bases from V and 2 bases from J, with 9 bases in between. The CDR3 has 13 residues. Germline loops: CDR1 MGHDK, CDR2 SYGVNS.

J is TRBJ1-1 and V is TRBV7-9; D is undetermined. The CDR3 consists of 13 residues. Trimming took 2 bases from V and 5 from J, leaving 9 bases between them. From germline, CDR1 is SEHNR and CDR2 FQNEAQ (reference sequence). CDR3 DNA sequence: TGTGCCAGCAGCTTATCGGGTGAAACTGAAGCTTTCTTT. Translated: CASSLSGETEAFF.

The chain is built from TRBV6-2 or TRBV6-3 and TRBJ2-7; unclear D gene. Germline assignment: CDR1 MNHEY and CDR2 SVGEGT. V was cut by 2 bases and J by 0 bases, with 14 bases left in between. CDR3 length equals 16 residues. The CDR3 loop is CASSYGVWAPSYEQYV. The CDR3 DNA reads TGTGCCAGCAGTTACGGGGTTTGGGCCCCCTCCTACGAGCAGTACGTC.

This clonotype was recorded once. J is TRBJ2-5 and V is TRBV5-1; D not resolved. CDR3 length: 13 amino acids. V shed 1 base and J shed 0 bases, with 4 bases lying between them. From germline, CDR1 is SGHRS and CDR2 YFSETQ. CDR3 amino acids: CASSLLYQETQYF. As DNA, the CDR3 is TGCGCCAGCAGCTTGCTTTACCAAGAGACCCAGTACTTC.

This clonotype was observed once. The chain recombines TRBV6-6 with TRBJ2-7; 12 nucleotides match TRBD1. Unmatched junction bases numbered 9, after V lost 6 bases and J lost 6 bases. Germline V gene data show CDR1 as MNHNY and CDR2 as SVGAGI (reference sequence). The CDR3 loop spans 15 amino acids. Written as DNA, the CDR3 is TGTGCCAGCAGCCCGGGACAGGGGGCCCTAGGCGAGCAGTACTTC. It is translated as CASSPGQGALGEQYF.

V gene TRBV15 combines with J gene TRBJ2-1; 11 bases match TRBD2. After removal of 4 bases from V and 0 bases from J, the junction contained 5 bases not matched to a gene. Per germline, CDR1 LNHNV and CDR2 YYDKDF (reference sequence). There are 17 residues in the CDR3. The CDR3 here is CATSTGLADSSYNEQFF. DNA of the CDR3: TGTGCCACCAGCACGGGACTAGCGGACAGCTCCTACAATGAGCAGTTCTTC.

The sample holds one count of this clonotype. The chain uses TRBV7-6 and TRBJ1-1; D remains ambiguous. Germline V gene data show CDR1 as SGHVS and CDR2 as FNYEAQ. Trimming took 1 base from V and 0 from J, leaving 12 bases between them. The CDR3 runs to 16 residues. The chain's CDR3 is CASSLVSMILNTEAFF. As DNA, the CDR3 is TGTGCCAGCAGCTTAGTTTCTATGATACTGAACACTGAAGCTTTCTTT.

The CDR3 region is CASSLGQGRAQPQHF. In DNA form, the CDR3 reads TGTGCCAGCAGCCTGGGACAGGGCCGTGCTCAGCCCCAGCATTTT. The chain carries TRBV5-6 and TRBJ1-5, with TRBD1 matching 9 bases. CDR1 SGHDT and CDR2 YYEEEE come from the germline V gene. The CDR3 sequence is 15 residues long. Trimming removed 4 bases from V and 6 bases from J; junction bases left unmatched: 8.

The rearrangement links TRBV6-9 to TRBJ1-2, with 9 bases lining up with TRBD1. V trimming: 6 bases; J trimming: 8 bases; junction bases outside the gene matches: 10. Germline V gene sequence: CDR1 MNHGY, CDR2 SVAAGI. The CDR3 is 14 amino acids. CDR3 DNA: TGTGCCAGCAGGACCGGGACAGGGTATAGCGGCTACACCTTC. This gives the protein CASRTGTGYSGYTF.

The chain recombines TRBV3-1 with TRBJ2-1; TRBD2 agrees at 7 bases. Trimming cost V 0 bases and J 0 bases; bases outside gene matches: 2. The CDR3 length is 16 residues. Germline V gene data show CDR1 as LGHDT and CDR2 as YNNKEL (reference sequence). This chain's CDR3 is CASSQEKRGSYNEQFF. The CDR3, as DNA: TGTGCCAGCAGCCAAGAGAAGCGGGGCTCCTACAATGAGCAGTTCTTC.

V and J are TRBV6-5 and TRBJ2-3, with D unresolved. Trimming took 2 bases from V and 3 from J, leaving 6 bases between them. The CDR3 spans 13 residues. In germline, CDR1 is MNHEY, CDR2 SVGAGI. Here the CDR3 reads CASSYRETDTQYF. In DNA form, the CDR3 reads TGTGCCAGCAGTTACCGAGAGACAGATACGCAGTATTTT.

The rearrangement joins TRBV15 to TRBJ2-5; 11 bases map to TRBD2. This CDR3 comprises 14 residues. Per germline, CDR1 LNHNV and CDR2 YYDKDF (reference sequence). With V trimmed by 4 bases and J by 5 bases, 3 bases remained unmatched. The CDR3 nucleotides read TGTGCCACCAGCACCAGACTAGCGGGGGAGACCCAGTACTTC. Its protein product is CATSTRLAGETQYF. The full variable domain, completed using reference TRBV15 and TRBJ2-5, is DAMVIQNPRYQVTQFGKPVTLSCSQTLNHNVMYWYQQKSSQAPKLLFHYYDKDFNNEADTPDNFQSRRPNTSFCFLDIRSPGLGDTAMYLCATSTRLAGETQYFGPGTRLLVL.

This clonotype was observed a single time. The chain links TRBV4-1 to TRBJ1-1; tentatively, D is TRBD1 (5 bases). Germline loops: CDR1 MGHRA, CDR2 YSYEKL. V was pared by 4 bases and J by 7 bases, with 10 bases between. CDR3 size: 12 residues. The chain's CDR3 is CASSPGHLEAFF. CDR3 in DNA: TGCGCCAGCAGCCCAGGACACCTTGAAGCTTTCTTT.

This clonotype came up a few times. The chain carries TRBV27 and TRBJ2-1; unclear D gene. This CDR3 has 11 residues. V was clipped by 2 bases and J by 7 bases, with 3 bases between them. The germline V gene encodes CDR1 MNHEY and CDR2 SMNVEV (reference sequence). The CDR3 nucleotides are TGTGCCAGCAGTTTAGAAAATGAGCAGTTCTTC. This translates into CASSLENEQFF.

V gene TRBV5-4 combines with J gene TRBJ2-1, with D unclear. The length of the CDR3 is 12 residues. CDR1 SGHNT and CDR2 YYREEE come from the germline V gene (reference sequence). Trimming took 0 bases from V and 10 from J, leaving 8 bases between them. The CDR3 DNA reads TGTGCCAGCAGCTTGGGGGCGCGGGAGCAGTTCTTC. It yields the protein CASSLGAREQFF.

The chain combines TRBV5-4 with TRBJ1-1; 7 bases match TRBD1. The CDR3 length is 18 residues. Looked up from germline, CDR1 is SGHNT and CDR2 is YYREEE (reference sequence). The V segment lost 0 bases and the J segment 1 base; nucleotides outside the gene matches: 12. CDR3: CASSLAVGLGQRNTEAFF. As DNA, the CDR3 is TGTGCCAGCAGCTTGGCCGTCGGATTGGGACAGAGGAACACTGAAGCTTTCTTT.

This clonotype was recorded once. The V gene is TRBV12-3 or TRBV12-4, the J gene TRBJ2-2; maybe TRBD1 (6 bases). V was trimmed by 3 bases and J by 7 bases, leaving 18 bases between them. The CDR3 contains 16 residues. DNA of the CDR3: TGTGCCAGCAGTTTCAGTCGTTGGGGGCCTGGCGGGGAGCTGTTTTTT. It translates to CASSFSRWGPGGELFF.

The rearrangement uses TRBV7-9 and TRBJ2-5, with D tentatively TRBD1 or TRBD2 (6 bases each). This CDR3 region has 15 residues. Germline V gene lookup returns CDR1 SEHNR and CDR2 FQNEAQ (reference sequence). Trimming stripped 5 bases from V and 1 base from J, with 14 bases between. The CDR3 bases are TGTGCCAGCAGCCCAGCTCGGGGGCCCCAAGAGACCCAGTACTTC. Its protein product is CASSPARGPQETQYF.

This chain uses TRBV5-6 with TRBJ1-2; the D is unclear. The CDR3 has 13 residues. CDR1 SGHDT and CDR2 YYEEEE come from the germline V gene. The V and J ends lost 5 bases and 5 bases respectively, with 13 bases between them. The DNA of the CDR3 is TGTGCCAGCAGTGGCCCCGAAACGTATGGCTACACCTTC. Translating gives CASSGPETYGYTF.

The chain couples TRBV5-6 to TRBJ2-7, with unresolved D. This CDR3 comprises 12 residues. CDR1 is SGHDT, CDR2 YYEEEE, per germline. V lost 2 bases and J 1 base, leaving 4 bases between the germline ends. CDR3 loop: CASSFKSYEQYF. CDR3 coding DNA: TGTGCCAGCAGCTTTAAATCCTACGAGCAGTACTTC.

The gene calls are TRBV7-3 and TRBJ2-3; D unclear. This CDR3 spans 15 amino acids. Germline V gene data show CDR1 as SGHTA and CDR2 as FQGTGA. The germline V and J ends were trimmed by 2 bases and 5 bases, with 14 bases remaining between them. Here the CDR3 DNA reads TGTGCCAGCAGCTTAGACTTCCAGCGTCGAGATACGCAGTATTTT. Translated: CASSLDFQRRDTQYF.

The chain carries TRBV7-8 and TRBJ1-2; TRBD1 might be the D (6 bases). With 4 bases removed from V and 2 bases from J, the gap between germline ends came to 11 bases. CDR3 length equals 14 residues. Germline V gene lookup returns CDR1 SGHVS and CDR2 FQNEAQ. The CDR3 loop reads CASSYRDINYGYTF. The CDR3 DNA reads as TGTGCCAGCAGCTACCGGGACATCAACTATGGCTACACCTTC.

CDR3 in DNA: TGCGCCAGCAGCTTTAGGGATGAGCAGTTCTTC. Translation gives CASSFRDEQFF. The V call is TRBV5-1, the J call TRBJ2-1; D call uncertain. The germline V gene has CDR1 SGHRS and CDR2 YFSETQ. The V gene lost 2 bases and the J gene lost 8 bases, with 5 bases spanning the gap. The CDR3 consists of 11 residues.